This T cell receptor beta chain appears in the sequencing data of a study of blood T cell repertoires in COVID-19. J gave up 7 bases and V 5 bases, and 10 bases lay outside the gene matches. The germline CDR1 and CDR2 sequences are SGHTA and FQGTGA. The CDR3 consists of 16 residues. The data were produced by immunoSEQ multiplex PCR, yet TCRdb's version contains in-frame clones alone and is incomplete. The sample comprises about 230,000 clones, around nine tenths of which are singletons, and 2.5% to 3% rests with the top ten. The TCR sequence derives from a woman aged 55-75 years with acute or convalescent COVID-19. Material for sequencing was peripheral blood. V and J are TRBV7-3 and TRBJ2-3; 12 bases agree with TRBD2. In nucleotides, the CDR3 is TGTGCCAGCAGCCCGGCCCCAACTAGCGGGGGGTATACGCAGTATTTT. This sequence encodes CASSPAPTSGGYTQYF. The variable domain in full, with the rest retrieved from reference TRBV7-3 and TRBJ2-3, is GAGVSQTPSNKVTEKGKYVELRCDPISGHTALYWYRQSLGQGPEFLIYFQGTGAADDSGLPNDRFFAVRPEGSVSTLKIQRTERGDSAVYLCASSPAPTSGGYTQYFGPGTRLTVL.